The 19 T cell receptor beta chains in this list originate from one sample, sequenced in a study of shared clonotypes between healthy human individuals. Clones were sequenced by immunoSEQ multiplex PCR, and TCRdb holds only the in-frame ones, with some missing. The table lists approximately 600,000 clones, 85% to 95% of them singletons. CD45RO negativity and positive selection for CCR7 defined naive CD8 cells, a population that excluded terminally differentiated effector memory CD45RA+ cells. Specimen: naive CD8+ T cells sorted from blood. The receptors originated from a woman under 40 in good health.

V and J are TRBV28 and TRBJ1-5; D uncertain. The CDR3 is 13 amino acids. The V and J ends lost 4 bases and 7 bases respectively, with 11 bases between them. The germline gives CDR1 MDHEN, CDR2 SYDVKM. CDR3 sequence: CASSSGVLQPQHF. Written as DNA, the CDR3 is TGTGCCAGCAGTTCCGGGGTTCTACAGCCCCAGCATTTT.

This clone was counted once. The chain is built from TRBV9 and TRBJ2-7; D may be TRBD1 (5 bases). CDR1 and CDR2 from the germline V gene are SGDLS and YYNGEE. This CDR3 contains 9 residues. V gave up 10 bases and J gave up 8 bases, with 10 bases separating them. The CDR3 sequence is CAGAGKQYF. CDR3 bases: TGTGCCGGTGCAGGGAAGCAGTACTTC.

This chain uses TRBV27 with TRBJ2-7; TRBD2 matches at 7 bases. The trim removed 5 bases at V and 2 bases at J, leaving 6 bases unmatched. Germline V gene sequence: CDR1 MNHEY, CDR2 SMNVEV (reference sequence). CDR3 length equals 14 residues. The CDR3 reads CASSPRGDAYEQYF. The CDR3, as DNA: TGTGCCAGCAGTCCCCGGGGGGACGCCTACGAGCAGTACTTC.

The chain is built from TRBV4-2 and TRBJ2-3; D remains unclear. Germline V gene lookup returns CDR1 LGHNA and CDR2 YNFKEQ. The CDR3 extends over 15 amino acids. Trimming shortened V by 0 bases and J by 4 bases, and 11 bases separated the two germline ends. The CDR3 here is CASSQDGSGADTQYF. CDR3 sequence (DNA): TGTGCCAGCAGCCAAGACGGTTCTGGGGCAGATACGCAGTATTTT.

V is TRBV6-5 and J is TRBJ2-1; D is unresolved. CDR3 length equals 15 residues. V was pared by 2 bases and J by 7 bases, with 15 bases between. Germline V lookup: CDR1 MNHEY, CDR2 SVGAGI. The CDR3 loop reads CASSYLPPAGNEQFF. CDR3 sequence (DNA): TGTGCCAGCAGTTACCTGCCGCCCGCCGGGAATGAGCAGTTCTTC.

The chain couples TRBV7-9 to TRBJ2-7; 8 bases are shared with TRBD1. Trimming cost V 4 bases and J 8 bases; bases outside gene matches: 4. Germline CDR1 reads SEHNR; CDR2 reads FQNEAQ (reference sequence). The CDR3 is 12 amino acids. The CDR3 DNA sequence: TGTGCCAGCAGCTCTGACAGGGGAAAGCAGTACTTC. As protein: CASSSDRGKQYF.

The rearrangement joins TRBV19 to TRBJ2-1; TRBD2 agrees at 7 bases. Germline V gives CDR1 LNHDA, CDR2 SQIVND (reference sequence). CDR3 length: 15 amino acids. J lost 2 bases, V lost 3 bases, and 4 bases had no gene match. CDR3: CASSIGGRAYNEQFF. The CDR3 nucleotides read TGTGCCAGTAGTATCGGCGGGAGAGCCTACAATGAGCAGTTCTTC.

This chain uses TRBV7-9 with TRBJ1-3, with 9 bases identical to TRBD1. Germline V lookup: CDR1 SEHNR, CDR2 FQNEAQ (reference sequence). Losses at the gene ends were 5 bases for V and 0 bases for J; bases not matched to a gene: 2. The CDR3 is made up of 15 amino acids. The CDR3 DNA reads TGTGCCAGCAGCCCGGACAGGGGCTCTGGAAACACCATATATTTT. Translating it yields CASSPDRGSGNTIYF.

V and J are TRBV28 and TRBJ2-3; 8 bases match TRBD2. The germline gives CDR1 MDHEN, CDR2 SYDVKM. The trim removed 3 bases at V and 5 bases at J, leaving 7 bases unmatched. The length of the CDR3 is 15 residues. The DNA for the CDR3 is TGTGCCAGCAGTTTGCCTCCGGGACTAGAAGATACGCAGTATTTT. Translating it yields CASSLPPGLEDTQYF.

This clone was seen a single time. The chain employs TRBV27 and TRBJ1-2; TRBD1 matches 7 bases. The CDR3 has 14 amino acids. The germline CDR1 and CDR2 sequences are MNHEY and SMNVEV (reference sequence). V shed 5 bases, J shed 5 bases, and the junction held 8 bases outside the gene matches. The CDR3 DNA is TGTGCCAGCAGTCCCACGGGACAGACATATGGCTACACCTTC. Translating it yields CASSPTGQTYGYTF.

The chain employs TRBV29-1 and TRBJ2-6, with 14 bases identical to TRBD2. Germline lookup yields CDR1 SQVTM and CDR2 ANQGSEA. The CDR3 loop spans 17 amino acids. Losses at the gene ends were 6 bases for V and 0 bases for J; bases not matched to a gene: 4. The CDR3 DNA reads TGCAGCGTATTGACTAGCGGGAGGGACTCTGGGGCCAACGTCCTGACTTTC. Translated, it gives CSVLTSGRDSGANVLTF. The whole variable domain, filled in from reference TRBV29-1 and TRBJ2-6, reads SAVISQKPSRDICQRGTSLTIQCQVDSQVTMMFWYRQQPGQSLTLIATANQGSEATYESGFVIDKFPISRPNLTFSTLTVSNMSPEDSSIYLCSVLTSGRDSGANVLTFGAGSRLTVL.

For this clone: The same CDR3 arises from other DNA sequences in this sample as well. This chain connects TRBV19 to TRBJ2-3; D may be TRBD2 (6 bases). The CDR3 covers 15 residues. Germline assignment: CDR1 LNHDA and CDR2 SQIVND (reference sequence). Trimming removed 1 base at V and 3 bases at J, with 11 bases between. The CDR3 spells CASSIVPGATDTQYF. The CDR3 bases are TGTGCCAGTAGTATAGTCCCGGGAGCAACAGATACGCAGTATTTT.

The chain links TRBV7-9 to TRBJ2-4; 9 bases match TRBD1. The V and J ends lost 2 bases and 2 bases, in that order; junction bases with no gene match: 4. Germline lookup yields CDR1 SEHNR and CDR2 FQNEAQ (reference sequence). The CDR3 has 16 residues. The CDR3, as DNA: TGTGCCAGCAGCTTATCGGGACAGGGCCCCAAAAACATTCAGTACTTC. Translating it yields CASSLSGQGPKNIQYF.

The chain links TRBV29-1 to TRBJ2-7, with 7 bases identical to TRBD1. This CDR3 contains 13 residues. Germline V gives CDR1 SQVTM, CDR2 ANQGSEA. Trimming cost V 5 bases and J 6 bases; bases outside gene matches: 10. CDR3 loop: CSVLAEGALEQYF. In DNA form, the CDR3 reads TGCAGCGTTCTCGCTGAGGGGGCGCTCGAGCAGTACTTC.

The chain combines TRBV2 with TRBJ2-7; D may be TRBD1 (6 bases). Trimming cost V 2 bases and J 6 bases, with 11 bases left between them. Germline V gene lookup returns CDR1 SNHLY and CDR2 FYNNEI. This CDR3 has 13 residues. In DNA form, the CDR3 reads TGTGCCAGCAGTGAACCCGGGACACTCGAGCAGTACTTC. This codes for CASSEPGTLEQYF. The complete variable domain, with remaining parts taken from reference TRBV2 and TRBJ2-7, reads EPEVTQTPSHQVTQMGQEVILRCVPISNHLYFYWYRQILGQKVEFLVSFYNNEISEKSEIFDDQFSVERPDGSNFTLKIRSTKLEDSAMYFCASSEPGTLEQYFGPGTRLTVT.

This clone was counted between two and nine times. In the same sample, other DNA sequences code for this CDR3. The chain carries TRBV27 and TRBJ2-1, with 14 bases that match TRBD2. Germline V gene lookup returns CDR1 MNHEY and CDR2 SMNVEV (reference sequence). CDR3 length: 15 amino acids. The V and J ends lost 5 bases and 7 bases, in that order; junction bases with no gene match: 4. The CDR3 coding sequence is TGTGCCAGCAGTCCTGGGACTAGCGGGAGAAATGAGCAGTTCTTC. Protein product: CASSPGTSGRNEQFF.

The V call is TRBV14, the J call TRBJ2-3, with D unclear. Germline assignment: CDR1 SGHDN and CDR2 FVKESK. Between the trimmed V and J ends, which lost 6 bases and 6 bases, there was a span of 19 bases. This CDR3 has 15 amino acids. The chain's CDR3 is CASRPSFQVKDTQYF. The CDR3 coding sequence is TGTGCCAGCAGACCAAGTTTCCAGGTTAAGGATACGCAGTATTTT.

The chain links TRBV28 to TRBJ2-3; 9 bases are a match to TRBD1. The CDR3 totals 15 residues. J lost 3 bases, V lost 6 bases, and 7 bases had no gene match. The germline CDR1 and CDR2 sequences are MDHEN and SYDVKM. The CDR3 DNA reads as TGTGCCAGCAGCCCGGGACAGGGAAGGACAGATACGCAGTATTTT. Protein product: CASSPGQGRTDTQYF.

This clone was seen only a few times. This chain joins TRBV7-9 and TRBJ1-2; tentative D call: TRBD1 (5 bases). The CDR3 is 13 residues long. V dropped 2 bases and J dropped 7 bases, with 11 bases sitting between them. The germline gives CDR1 SEHNR, CDR2 FQNEAQ (reference sequence). CDR3 in amino acids: CASSLSPRVGYTF. Here the CDR3 DNA reads TGTGCCAGCAGCTTATCTCCCAGGGTTGGCTACACCTTC.